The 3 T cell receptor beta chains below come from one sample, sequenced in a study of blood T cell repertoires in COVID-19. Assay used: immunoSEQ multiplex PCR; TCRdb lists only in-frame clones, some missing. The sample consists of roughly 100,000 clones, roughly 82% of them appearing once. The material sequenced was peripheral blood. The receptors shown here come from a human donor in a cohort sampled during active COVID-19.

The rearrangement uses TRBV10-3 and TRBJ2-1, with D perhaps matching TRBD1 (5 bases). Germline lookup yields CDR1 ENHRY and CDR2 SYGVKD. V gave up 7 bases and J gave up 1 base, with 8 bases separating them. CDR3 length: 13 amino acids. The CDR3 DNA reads TGTGCCATCAAGCAGGGATCCTACAATGAGCAGTTCTTC. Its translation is CAIKQGSYNEQFF.

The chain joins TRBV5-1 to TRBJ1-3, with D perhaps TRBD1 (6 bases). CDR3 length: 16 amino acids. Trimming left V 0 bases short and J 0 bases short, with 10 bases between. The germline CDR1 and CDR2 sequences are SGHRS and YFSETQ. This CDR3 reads CASSLVGTLSGNTIYF. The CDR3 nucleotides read TGCGCCAGCAGCTTGGTAGGGACACTCTCTGGAAACACCATATATTTT.

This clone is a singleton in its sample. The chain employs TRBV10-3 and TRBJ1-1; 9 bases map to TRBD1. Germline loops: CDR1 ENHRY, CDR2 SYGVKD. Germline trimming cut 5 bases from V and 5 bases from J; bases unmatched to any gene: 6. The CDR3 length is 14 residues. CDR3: CAISPTGGRTEAFF. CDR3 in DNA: TGTGCCATCAGTCCGACAGGGGGTCGTACTGAAGCTTTCTTT.